The next 3 T cell receptor beta chains were all read from a single sample in a study of blood T cell repertoires in COVID-19. The repertoire was sequenced with immunoSEQ multiplex PCR; TCRdb's copy has only in-frame clones and lacks some. The data show about 270,000 clones, about 85% seen once. Sequencing input: peripheral blood. The source of these receptors is a woman aged 50 to 65 with active or convalescent COVID-19.

The chain is built from TRBV7-3 and TRBJ1-2, with D possibly being TRBD1 (5 bases). The CDR3 covers 16 residues. Trimming took 1 base from V and 4 from J, leaving 16 bases between them. Germline-derived CDR1 and CDR2 are SGHTA and FQGTGA. Here the CDR3 DNA reads TGTGCCAGCAGCTTAAACCCCCAGGGAAGGGTCTATGGCTACACCTTC. It specifies CASSLNPQGRVYGYTF.

The count of this clone is one. V gene TRBV5-1 combines with J gene TRBJ2-7; TRBD2 matches 11 bases. The CDR3 runs 15 residues. The germline V gene has CDR1 SGHRS and CDR2 YFSETQ. V lost 4 bases, J lost 7 bases, and 10 bases stayed unmatched. Here the CDR3 reads CASSPGTSGFGEQYF. The CDR3 DNA follows: TGCGCCAGCAGCCCTGGGACTAGCGGTTTCGGGGAGCAGTACTTC.

The chain is built from TRBV5-1 and TRBJ2-2; TRBD1 agrees at 9 bases. The CDR3 has 14 amino acids. V lost 0 bases and J lost 6; bases outside the gene matches: 0. From germline, CDR1 is SGHRS and CDR2 YFSETQ. As DNA, the CDR3 is TGCGCCAGCAGCTTGGGGACAGGGGCCGGGGAGCTGTTTTTT. It yields the protein CASSLGTGAGELFF.